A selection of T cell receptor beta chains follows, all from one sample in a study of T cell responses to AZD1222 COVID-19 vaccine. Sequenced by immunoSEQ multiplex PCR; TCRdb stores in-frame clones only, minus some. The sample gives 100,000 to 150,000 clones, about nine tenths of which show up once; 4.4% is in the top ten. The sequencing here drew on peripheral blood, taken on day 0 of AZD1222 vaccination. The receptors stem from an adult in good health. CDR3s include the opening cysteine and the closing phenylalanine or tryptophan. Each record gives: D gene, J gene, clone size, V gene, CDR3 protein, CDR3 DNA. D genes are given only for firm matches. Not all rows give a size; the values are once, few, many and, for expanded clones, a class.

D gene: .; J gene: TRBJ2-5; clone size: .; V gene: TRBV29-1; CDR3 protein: CSVDEGGETQYF; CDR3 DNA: TGCAGCGTTGATGAGGGCGGAGAGACCCAGTACTTC
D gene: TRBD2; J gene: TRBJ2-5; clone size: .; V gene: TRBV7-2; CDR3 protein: CASSLAPGTSGKETQYF; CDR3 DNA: TGTGCCAGCAGCTTAGCCCCCGGGACTAGCGGGAAAGAGACCCAGTACTTC
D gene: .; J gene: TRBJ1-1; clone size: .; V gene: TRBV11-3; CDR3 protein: CASSLESYSGSEAFF; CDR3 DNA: TGTGCCAGCAGCTTAGAGTCCTACAGTGGTTCTGAAGCTTTCTTT
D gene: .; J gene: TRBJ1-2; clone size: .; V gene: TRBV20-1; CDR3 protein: CSASGSGRGGYTF; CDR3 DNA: TGCAGTGCTAGTGGTTCGGGTCGCGGTGGCTACACCTTC
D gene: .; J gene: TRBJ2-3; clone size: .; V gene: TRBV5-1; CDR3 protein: CASSSMDRLDTQYF; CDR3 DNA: TGCGCCAGCAGCTCAATGGACCGGTTAGATACGCAGTATTTT
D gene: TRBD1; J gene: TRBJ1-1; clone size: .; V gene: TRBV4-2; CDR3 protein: CASSPGTGEPLNTEAFF; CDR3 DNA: TGTGCCAGCAGCCCGGGGACAGGGGAGCCACTGAACACTGAAGCTTTCTTT
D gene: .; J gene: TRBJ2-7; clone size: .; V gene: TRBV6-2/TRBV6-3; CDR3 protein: CASSYRVEGNEQYF; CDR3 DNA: TGTGCCAGCAGTTACAGAGTGGAGGGAAACGAGCAGTACTTC
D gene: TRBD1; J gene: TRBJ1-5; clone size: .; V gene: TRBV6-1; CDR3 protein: CASSEGTGGNQPQHF; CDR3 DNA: TGTGCCAGCAGTGAAGGGACAGGGGGCAATCAGCCCCAGCATTTT
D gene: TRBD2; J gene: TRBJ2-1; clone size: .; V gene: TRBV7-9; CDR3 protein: CASSLPGTSGTSSYNEQFF; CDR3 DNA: TGTGCCAGCAGCTTACCCGGGACTAGCGGGACGAGCTCCTACAATGAGCAGTTCTTC
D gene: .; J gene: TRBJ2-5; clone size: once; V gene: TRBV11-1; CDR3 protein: CASSFRETQYF; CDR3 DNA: TGTGCCAGCAGCTTTAGGGAGACCCAGTACTTC
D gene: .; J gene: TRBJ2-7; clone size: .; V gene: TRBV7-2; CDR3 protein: CASSFRGSLYEQYF; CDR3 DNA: TGTGCCAGCAGCTTTAGGGGGTCCCTCTACGAGCAGTACTTC
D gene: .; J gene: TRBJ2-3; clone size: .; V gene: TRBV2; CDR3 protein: CASPAGAADTQYF; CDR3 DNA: TGTGCCAGCCCGGCAGGGGCAGCAGATACGCAGTATTTT
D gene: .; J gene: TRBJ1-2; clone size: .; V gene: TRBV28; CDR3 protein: CASSPGRNYNYGYTF; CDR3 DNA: TGTGCCAGCAGTCCCGGGAGGAACTATAACTATGGCTACACCTTC
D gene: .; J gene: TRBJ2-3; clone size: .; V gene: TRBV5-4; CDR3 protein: CASSPGTPSTDTQYF; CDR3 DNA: TGTGCCAGCAGCCCCGGGACTCCTAGCACAGATACGCAGTATTTT
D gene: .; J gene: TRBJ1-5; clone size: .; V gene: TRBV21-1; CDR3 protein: CASSNSGGFNQPQHF; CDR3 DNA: TGTGCCAGCAGCAACTCGGGGGGATTCAATCAGCCCCAGCATTTT